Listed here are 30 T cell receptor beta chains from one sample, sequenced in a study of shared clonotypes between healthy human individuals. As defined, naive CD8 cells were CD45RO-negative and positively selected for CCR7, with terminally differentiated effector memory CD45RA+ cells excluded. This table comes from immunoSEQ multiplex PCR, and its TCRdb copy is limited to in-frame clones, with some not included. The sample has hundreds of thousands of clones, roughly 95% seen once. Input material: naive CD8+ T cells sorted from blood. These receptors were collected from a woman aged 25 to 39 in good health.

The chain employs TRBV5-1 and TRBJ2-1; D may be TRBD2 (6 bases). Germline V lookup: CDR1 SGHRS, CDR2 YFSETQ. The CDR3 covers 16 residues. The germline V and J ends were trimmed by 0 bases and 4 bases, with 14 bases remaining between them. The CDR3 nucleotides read TGCGCCAGCAGCTTGGTGTCTAGCGCGCGATACAATGAGCAGTTCTTC. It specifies CASSLVSSARYNEQFF.

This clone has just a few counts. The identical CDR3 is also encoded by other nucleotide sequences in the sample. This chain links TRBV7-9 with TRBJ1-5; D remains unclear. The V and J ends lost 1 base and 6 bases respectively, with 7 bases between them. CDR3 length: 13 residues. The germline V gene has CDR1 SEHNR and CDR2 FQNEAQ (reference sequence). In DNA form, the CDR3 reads TGTGCCAGCAGCTTAGGAGTTTCTCAGCCCCAGCATTTT. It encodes CASSLGVSQPQHF.

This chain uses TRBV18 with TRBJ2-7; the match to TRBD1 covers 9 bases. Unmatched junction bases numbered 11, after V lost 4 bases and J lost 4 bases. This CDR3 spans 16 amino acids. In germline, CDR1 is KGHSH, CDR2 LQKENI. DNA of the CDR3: TGTGCCAGCTCACAACGGGACAGGGTAATAACTTACGAGCAGTACTTC. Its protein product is CASSQRDRVITYEQYF.

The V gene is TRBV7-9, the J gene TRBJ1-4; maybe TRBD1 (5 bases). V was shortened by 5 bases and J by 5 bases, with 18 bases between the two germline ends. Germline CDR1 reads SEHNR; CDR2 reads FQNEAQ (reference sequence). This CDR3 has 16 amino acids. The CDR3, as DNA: TGTGCCAGCAGCCGGGGGGTCTCCCCGCCAAATGAAAAACTGTTTTTT. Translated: CASSRGVSPPNEKLFF. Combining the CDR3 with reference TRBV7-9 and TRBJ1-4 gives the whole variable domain DTGVSQNPRHKITKRGQNVTFRCDPISEHNRLYWYRQTLGQGPEFLTYFQNEAQLEKSRLLSDRFSAERPKGSFSTLEIQRTEQGDSAMYLCASSRGVSPPNEKLFFGSGTQLSVL.

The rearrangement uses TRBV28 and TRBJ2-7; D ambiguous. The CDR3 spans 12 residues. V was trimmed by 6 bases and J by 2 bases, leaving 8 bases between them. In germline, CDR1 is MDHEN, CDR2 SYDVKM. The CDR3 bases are TGTGCCAGCAGCATCTACCCCTACGAGCAGTACTTC. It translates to CASSIYPYEQYF.

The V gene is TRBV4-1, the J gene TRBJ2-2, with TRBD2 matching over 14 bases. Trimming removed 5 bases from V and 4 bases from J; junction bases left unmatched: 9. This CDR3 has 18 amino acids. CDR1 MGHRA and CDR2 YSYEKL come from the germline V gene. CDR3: CASSFRLAGGPSTGELFF. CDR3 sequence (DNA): TGCGCCAGCAGCTTTCGACTAGCGGGAGGGCCCAGCACCGGGGAGCTGTTTTTT.

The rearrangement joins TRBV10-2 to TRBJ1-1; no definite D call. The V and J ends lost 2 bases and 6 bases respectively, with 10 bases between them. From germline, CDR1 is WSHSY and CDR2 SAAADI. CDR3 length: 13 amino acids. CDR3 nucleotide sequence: TGCGCCAGCAGTGAGGTAGGGTTGGCTGAAGCTTTCTTT. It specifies CASSEVGLAEAFF.

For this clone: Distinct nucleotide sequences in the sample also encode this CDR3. The CDR3, as DNA: TGTGCCAGCAGCGTAGGCGGATCCTACGAGCAGTACTTC. Encoded protein: CASSVGGSYEQYF. The genes are TRBV9 and TRBJ2-7; no clear D. The CDR3 contains 13 residues. Germline V gene sequence: CDR1 SGDLS, CDR2 YYNGEE. V lost 0 bases and J lost 1, with 5 bases in between. Filled out from reference TRBV9 and TRBJ2-7, the complete variable domain reads DSGVTQTPKHLITATGQRVTLRCSPRSGDLSVYWYQQSLDQGLQFLIQYYNGEERAKGNILERFSAQQFPDLHSELNLSSLELGDSALYFCASSVGGSYEQYFGPGTRLTVT.

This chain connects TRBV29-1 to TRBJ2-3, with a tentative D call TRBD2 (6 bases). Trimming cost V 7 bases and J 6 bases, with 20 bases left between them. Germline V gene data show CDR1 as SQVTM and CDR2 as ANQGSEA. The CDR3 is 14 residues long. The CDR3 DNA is TGCAGCGCCCGGCTAGCGCCGGTCACCGATACGCAGTATTTT. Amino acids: CSARLAPVTDTQYF.

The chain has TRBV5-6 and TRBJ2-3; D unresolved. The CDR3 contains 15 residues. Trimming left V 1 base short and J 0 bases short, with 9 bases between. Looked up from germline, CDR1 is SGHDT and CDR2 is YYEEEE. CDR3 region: CASSLYRASTDTQYF. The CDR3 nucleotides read TGTGCCAGCAGCTTGTACAGAGCTAGCACAGATACGCAGTATTTT.

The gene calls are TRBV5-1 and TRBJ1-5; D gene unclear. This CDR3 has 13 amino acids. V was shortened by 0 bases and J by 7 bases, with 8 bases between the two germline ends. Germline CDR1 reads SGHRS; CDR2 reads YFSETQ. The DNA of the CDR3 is TGCGCCAGCAGCTTGGATGGTTCCCAGCCCCAGCATTTT. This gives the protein CASSLDGSQPQHF.

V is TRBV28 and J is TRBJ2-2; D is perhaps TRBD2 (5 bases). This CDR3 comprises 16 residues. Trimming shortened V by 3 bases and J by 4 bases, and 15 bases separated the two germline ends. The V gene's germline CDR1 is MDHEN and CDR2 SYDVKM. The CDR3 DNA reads TGTGCCAGCAGTTTGCTTTCGGGGTCGGCCACCGGGGAGCTGTTTTTT. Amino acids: CASSLLSGSATGELFF.

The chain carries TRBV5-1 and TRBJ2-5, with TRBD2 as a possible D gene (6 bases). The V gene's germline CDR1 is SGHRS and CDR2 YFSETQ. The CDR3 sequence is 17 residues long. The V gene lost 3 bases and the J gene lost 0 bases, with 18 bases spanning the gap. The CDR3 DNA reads TGCGCCAGCAGCTGGGGGATTAGCGGCCTGTACCAAGAGACCCAGTACTTC. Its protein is CASSWGISGLYQETQYF.

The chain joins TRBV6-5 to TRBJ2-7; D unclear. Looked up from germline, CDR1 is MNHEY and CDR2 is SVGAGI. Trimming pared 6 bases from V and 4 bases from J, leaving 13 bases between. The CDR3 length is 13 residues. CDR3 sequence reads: CASSWGPRYEQYF. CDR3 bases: TGTGCCAGCAGCTGGGGTCCGAGGTACGAGCAGTACTTC.

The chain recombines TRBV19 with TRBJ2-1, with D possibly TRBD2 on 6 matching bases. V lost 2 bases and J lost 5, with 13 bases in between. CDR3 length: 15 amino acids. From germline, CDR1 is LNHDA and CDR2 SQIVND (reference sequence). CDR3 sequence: CASSIFGGTDNEQFF. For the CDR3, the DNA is TGTGCCAGTAGTATATTCGGCGGGACGGACAATGAGCAGTTCTTC.

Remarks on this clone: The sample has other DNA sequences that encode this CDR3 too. CDR3 protein: CASSEAGVSYNEQFF. The CDR3 nucleotides are TGTGCCAGCAGCGAGGCGGGAGTGTCGTACAATGAGCAGTTCTTC. The chain uses TRBV9 and TRBJ2-1, with 7 bases that match TRBD2. The V segment lost 3 bases and the J segment 4 bases; nucleotides outside the gene matches: 7. Germline V gene data show CDR1 as SGDLS and CDR2 as YYNGEE. CDR3 length: 15 residues. The variable domain in full, completed from reference TRBV9 and TRBJ2-1, reads DSGVTQTPKHLITATGQRVTLRCSPRSGDLSVYWYQQSLDQGLQFLIQYYNGEERAKGNILERFSAQQFPDLHSELNLSSLELGDSALYFCASSEAGVSYNEQFFGPGTRLTVL.

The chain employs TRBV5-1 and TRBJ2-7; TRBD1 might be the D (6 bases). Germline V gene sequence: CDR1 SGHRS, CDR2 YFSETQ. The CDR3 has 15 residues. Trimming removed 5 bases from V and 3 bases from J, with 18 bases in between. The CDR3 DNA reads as TGCGCCAGCAGAACTCCAGGGGACATAGGCTACGAGCAGTACTTC. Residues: CASRTPGDIGYEQYF.

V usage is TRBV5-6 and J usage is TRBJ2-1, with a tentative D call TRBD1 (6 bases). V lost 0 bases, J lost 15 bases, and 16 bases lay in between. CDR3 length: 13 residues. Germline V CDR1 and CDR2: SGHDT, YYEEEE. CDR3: CASSLADSLRWFF. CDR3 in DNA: TGTGCCAGCAGCTTGGCGGACAGTCTAAGGTGGTTCTTC.

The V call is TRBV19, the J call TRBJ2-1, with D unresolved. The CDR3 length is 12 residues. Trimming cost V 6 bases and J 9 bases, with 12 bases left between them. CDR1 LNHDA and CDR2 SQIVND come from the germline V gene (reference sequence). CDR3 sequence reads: CASRNIGGEQFF. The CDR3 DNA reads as TGTGCCAGTAGGAACATAGGTGGTGAGCAGTTCTTC.

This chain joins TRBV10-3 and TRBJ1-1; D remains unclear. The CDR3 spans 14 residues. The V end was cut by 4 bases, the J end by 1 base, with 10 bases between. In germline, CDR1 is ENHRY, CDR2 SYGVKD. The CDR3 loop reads CAISGSAWNTEAFF. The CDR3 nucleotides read TGTGCCATCAGTGGTTCGGCTTGGAACACTGAAGCTTTCTTT.

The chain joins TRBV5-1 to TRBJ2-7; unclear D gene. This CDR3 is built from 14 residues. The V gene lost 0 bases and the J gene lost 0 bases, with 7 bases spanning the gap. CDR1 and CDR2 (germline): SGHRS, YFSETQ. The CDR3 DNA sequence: TGCGCCAGCAGCTTGGTCCCAGACTCCTACGAGCAGTACTTC. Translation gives CASSLVPDSYEQYF.

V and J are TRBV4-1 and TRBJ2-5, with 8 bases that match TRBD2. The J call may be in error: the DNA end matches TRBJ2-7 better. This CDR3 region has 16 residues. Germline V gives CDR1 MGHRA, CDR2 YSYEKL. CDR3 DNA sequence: TGCGCCAGCAGCCAAGAAGCCGGGACTAGTCCCTACGAGCAGTACTTC. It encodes CASSQEAGTSPYEQYF.

The CDR3 loop reads CASSDRGPDTEAFF. In nucleotides, the CDR3 is TGTGCCAGCAGTGACCGGGGGCCGGACACTGAAGCTTTCTTT. The chain couples TRBV27 to TRBJ1-1; a weak D match, TRBD1 (6 bases). The V end lost 5 bases, the J end lost 3 bases, and 13 bases lay between the germline ends. This CDR3 contains 14 residues. Germline V gene data show CDR1 as MNHEY and CDR2 as SMNVEV (reference sequence).

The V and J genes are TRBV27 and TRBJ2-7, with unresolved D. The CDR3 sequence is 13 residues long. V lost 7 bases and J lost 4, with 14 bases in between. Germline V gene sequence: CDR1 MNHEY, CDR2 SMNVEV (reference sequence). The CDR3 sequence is CASKGPPRYEQYF. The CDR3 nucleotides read TGTGCCAGCAAAGGGCCCCCAAGGTACGAGCAGTACTTC.

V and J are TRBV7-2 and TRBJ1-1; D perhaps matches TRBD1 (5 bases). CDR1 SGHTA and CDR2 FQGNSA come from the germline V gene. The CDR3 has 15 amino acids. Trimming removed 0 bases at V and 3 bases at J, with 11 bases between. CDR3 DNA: TGTGCCAGCAGCTTAGCAGGGGCCTGGGACACTGAAGCTTTCTTT. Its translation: CASSLAGAWDTEAFF.

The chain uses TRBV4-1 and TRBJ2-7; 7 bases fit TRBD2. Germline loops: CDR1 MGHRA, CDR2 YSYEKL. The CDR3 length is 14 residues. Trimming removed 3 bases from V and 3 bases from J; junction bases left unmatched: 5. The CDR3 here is CASSQGPSGYEQYF. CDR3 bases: TGCGCCAGCAGCCAGGGACCTAGCGGCTACGAGCAGTACTTC.

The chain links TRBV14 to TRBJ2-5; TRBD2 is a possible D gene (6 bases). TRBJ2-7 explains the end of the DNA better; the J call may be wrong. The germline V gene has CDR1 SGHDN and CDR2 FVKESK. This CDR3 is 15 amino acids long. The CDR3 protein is CASSHKAGPTYEQYF. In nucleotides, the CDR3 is TGTGCCAGCAGCCACAAGGCGGGACCTACCTACGAGCAGTACTTC.

The CDR3 protein is CASSLTGRNYEQYF. The CDR3 DNA follows: TGTGCCAGCAGTTTAACAGGTCGTAACTACGAGCAGTACTTC. V and J are TRBV27 and TRBJ2-5, with D perhaps TRBD1 (5 bases). The J call could be wrong; TRBJ2-7 is a better fit for the DNA end. Germline V gives CDR1 MNHEY, CDR2 SMNVEV (reference sequence). This CDR3 contains 14 residues.

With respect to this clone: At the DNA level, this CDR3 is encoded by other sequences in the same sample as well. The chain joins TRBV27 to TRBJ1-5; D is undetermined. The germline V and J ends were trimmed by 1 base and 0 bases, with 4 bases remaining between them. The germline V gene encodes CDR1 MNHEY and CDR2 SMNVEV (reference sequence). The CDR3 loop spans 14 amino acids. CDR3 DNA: TGTGCCAGCAGTTTATTAGGTAGCAATCAGCCCCAGCATTTT. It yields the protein CASSLLGSNQPQHF.

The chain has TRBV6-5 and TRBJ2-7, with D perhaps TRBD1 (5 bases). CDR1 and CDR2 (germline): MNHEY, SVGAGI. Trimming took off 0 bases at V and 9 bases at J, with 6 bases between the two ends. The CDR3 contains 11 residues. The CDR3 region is CASSYSGVQYF. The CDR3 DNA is TGTGCCAGCAGTTACTCAGGGGTGCAGTACTTC.